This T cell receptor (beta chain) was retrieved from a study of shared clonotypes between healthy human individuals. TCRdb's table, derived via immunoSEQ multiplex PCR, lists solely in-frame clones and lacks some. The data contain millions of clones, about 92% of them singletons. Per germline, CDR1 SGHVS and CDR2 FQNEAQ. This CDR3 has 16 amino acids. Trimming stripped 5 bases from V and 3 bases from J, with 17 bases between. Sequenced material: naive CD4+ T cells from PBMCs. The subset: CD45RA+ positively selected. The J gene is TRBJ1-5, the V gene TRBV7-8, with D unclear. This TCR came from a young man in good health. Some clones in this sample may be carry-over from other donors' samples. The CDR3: CASSPRAPRNNQPQHF. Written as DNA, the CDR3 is TGTGCCAGCAGCCCAAGGGCCCCCCGAAACAATCAGCCCCAGCATTTT.